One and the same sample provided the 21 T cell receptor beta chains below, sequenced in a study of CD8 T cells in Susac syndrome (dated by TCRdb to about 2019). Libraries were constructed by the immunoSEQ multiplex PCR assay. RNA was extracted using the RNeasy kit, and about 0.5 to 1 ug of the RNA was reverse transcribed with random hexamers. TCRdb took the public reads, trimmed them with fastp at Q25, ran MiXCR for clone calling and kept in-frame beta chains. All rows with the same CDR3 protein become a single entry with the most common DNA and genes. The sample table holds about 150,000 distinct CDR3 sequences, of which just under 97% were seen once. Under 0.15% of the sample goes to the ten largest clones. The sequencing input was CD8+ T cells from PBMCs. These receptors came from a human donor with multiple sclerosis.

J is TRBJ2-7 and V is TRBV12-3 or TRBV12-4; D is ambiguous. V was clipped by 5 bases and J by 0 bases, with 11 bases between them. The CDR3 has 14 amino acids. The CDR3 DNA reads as TGTGCCAGCAGTGAACAAAGGAGCTCCTACGAGCAGTACTTC. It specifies CASSEQRSSYEQYF.

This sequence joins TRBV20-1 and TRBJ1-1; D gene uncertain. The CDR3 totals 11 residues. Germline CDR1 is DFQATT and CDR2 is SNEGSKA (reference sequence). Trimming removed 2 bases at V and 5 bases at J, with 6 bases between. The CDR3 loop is CSARMGTEAFF. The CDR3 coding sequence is TGCAGTGCTAGAATGGGGACTGAAGCTTTCTTT.

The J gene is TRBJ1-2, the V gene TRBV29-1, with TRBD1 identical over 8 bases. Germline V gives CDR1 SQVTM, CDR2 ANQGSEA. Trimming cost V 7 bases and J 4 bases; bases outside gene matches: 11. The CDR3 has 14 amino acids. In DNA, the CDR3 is TGCAGCGCCGACCCTCTTGGGACAGGCTATGGCTACACCTTC. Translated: CSADPLGTGYGYTF.

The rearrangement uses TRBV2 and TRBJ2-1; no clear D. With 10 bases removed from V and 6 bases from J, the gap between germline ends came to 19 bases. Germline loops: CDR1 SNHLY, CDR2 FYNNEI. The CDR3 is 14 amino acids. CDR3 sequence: CAIRPPGLPNEQFF. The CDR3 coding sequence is TGTGCCATCAGACCCCCGGGCCTGCCCAATGAGCAGTTCTTC.

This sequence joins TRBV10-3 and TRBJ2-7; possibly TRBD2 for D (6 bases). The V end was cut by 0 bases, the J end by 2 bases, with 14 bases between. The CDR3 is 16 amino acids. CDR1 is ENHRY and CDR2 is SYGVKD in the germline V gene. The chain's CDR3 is CAISESWAGSAYEQYV. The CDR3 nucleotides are TGTGCCATCAGTGAGTCTTGGGCGGGGAGTGCCTACGAGCAGTACGTC.

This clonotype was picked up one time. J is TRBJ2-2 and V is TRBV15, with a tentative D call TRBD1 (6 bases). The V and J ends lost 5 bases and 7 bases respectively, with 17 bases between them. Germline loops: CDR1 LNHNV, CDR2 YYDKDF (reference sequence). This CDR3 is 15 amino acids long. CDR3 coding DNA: TGTGCCACCAGCGGTTACAGGGAAGGCAACGGGGAGCTGTTTTTT. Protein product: CATSGYREGNGELFF.

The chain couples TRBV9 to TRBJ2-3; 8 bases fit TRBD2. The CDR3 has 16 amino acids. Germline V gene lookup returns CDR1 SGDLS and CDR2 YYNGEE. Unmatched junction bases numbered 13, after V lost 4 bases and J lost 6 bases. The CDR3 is CASSPKAGAPMDTQYF. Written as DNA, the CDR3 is TGTGCCAGCAGCCCCAAAGCGGGGGCCCCGATGGATACGCAGTATTTT.

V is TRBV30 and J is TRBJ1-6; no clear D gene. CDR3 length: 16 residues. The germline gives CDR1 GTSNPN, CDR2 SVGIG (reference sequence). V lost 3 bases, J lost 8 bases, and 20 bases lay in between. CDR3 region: CAWRPSPGRLDSPLHF. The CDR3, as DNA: TGTGCCTGGAGGCCATCACCGGGCCGCCTGGATTCACCCCTCCACTTT.

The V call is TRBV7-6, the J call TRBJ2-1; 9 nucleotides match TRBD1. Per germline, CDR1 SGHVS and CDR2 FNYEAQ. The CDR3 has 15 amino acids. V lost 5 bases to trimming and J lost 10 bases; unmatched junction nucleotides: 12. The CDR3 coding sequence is TGTGCCAGCAGCGGTCCGGGACAGGGACACGGCGAGCAGTTCTTC. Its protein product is CASSGPGQGHGEQFF.

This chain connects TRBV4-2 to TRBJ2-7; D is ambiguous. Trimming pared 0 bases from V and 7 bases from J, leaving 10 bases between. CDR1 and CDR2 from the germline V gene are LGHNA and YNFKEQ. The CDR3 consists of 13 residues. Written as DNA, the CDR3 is TGTGCCAGCAGCCAAGATTTGCCTTTGGAGCAGTACTTC. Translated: CASSQDLPLEQYF.

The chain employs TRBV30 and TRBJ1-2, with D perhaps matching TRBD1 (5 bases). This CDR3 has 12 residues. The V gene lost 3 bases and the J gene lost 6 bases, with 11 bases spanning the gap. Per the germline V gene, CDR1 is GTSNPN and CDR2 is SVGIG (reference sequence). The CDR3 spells CAWSPGPDGYTF. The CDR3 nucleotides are TGTGCCTGGAGCCCGGGGCCGGATGGCTACACCTTC.

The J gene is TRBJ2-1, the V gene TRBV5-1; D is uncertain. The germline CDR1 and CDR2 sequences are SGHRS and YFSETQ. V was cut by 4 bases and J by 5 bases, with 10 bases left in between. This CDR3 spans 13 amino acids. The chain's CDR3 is CASSVGLDNEQFF. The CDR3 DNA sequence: TGCGCCAGCAGCGTAGGATTGGACAATGAGCAGTTCTTC.

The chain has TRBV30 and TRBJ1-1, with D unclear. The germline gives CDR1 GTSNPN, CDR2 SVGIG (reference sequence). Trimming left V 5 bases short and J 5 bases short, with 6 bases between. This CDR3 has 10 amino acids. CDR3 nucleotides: TGTGCCTGGGCCCGGACTGAAGCTTTCTTT. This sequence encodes CAWARTEAFF.

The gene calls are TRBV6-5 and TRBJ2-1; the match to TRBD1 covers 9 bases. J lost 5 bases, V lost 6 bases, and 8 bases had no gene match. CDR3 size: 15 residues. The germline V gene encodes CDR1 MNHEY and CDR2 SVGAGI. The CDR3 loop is CASRAGTGQHNEQFF. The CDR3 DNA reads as TGTGCCAGCAGAGCCGGGACAGGGCAGCACAATGAGCAGTTCTTC.

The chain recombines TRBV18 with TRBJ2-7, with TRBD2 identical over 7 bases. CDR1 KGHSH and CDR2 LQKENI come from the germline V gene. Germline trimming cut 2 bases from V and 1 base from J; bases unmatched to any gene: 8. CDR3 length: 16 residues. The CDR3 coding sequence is TGTGCCAGCTCACCATCGGGGGGAGGGGAATCCTACGAGCAGTACGTC. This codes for CASSPSGGGESYEQYV.

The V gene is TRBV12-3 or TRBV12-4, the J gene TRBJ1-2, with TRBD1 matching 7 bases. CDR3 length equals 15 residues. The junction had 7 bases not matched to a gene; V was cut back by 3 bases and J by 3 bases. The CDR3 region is CASSLSPQGDYGYTF. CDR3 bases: TGTGCCAGCAGTTTGAGTCCGCAGGGGGACTATGGCTACACCTTC.

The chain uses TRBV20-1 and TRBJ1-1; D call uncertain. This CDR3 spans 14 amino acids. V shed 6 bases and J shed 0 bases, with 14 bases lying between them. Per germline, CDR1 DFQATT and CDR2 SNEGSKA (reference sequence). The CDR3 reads CSAPPRAMNTEAFF. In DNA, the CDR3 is TGCAGTGCCCCACCAAGGGCGATGAACACTGAAGCTTTCTTT.

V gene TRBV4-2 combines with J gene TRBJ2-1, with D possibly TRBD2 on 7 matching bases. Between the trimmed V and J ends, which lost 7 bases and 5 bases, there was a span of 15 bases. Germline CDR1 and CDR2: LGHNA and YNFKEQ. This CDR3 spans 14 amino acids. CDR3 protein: CASKGGAYDNEQFF. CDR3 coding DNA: TGTGCCAGCAAGGGGGGGGCCTACGACAATGAGCAGTTCTTC.

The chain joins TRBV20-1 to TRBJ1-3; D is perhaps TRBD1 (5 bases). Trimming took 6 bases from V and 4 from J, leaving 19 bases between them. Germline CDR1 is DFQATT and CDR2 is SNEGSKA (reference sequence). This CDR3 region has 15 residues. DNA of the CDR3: TGCAGTGCCTCTCCCTACGGCAGGGACGGAAACACCATATATTTT. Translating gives CSASPYGRDGNTIYF.

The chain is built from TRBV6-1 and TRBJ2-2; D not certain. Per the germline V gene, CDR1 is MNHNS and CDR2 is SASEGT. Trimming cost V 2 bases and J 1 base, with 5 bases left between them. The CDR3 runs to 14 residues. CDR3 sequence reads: CASSENWNTGELFF. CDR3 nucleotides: TGTGCCAGCAGTGAAAATTGGAACACCGGGGAGCTGTTTTTT.

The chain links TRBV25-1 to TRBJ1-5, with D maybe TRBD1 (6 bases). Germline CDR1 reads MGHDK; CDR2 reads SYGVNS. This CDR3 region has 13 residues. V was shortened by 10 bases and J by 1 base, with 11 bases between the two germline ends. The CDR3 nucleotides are TGTGCCATCCACAGGGACAGCAATCAGCCCCAGCATTTT. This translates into CAIHRDSNQPQHF.